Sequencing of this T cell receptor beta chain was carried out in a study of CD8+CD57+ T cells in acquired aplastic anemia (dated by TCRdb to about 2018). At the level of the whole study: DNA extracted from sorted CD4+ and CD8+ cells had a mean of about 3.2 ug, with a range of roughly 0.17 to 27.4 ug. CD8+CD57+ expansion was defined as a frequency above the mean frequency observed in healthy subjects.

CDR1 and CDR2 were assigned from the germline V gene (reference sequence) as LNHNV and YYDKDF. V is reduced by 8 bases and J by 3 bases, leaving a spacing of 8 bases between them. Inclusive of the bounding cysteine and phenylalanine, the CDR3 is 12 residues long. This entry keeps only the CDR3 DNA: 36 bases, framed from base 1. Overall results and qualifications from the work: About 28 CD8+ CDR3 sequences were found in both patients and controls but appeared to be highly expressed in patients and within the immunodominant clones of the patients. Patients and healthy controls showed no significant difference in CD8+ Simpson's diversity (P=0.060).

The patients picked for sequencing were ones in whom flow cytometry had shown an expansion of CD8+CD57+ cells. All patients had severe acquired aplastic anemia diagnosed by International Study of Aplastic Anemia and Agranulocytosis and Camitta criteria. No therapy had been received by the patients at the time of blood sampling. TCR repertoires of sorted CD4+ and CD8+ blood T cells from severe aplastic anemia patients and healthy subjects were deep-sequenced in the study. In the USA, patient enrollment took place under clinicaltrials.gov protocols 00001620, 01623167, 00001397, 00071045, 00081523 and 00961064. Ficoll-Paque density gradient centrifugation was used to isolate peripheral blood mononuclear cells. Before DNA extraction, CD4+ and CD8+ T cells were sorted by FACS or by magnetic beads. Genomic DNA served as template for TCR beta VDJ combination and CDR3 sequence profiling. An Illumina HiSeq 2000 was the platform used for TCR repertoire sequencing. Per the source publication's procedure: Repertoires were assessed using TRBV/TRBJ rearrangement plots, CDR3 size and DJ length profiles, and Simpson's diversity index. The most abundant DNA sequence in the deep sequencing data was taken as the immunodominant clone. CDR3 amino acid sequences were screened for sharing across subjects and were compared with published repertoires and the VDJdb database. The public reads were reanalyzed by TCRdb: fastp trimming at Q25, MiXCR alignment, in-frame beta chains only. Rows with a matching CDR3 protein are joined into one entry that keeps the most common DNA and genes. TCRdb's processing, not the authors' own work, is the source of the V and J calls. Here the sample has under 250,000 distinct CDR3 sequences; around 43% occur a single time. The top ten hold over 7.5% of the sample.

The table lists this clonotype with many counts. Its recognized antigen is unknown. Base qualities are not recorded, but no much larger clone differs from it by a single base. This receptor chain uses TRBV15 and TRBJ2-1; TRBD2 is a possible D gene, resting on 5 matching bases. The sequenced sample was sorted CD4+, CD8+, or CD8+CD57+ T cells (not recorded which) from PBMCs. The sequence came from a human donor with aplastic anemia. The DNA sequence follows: TGTGCCACCGGCCGGGACTACAATGAGCAGTTCTTC. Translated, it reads CATGRDYNEQFF. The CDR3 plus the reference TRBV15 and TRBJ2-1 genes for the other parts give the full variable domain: DAMVIQNPRYQVTQFGKPVTLSCSQTLNHNVMYWYQQKSSQAPKLLFHYYDKDFNNEADTPDNFQSRRPNTSFCFLDIRSPGLGDTAMYLCATGRDYNEQFFGPGTRLTVL.